What follows describes a single T cell receptor (beta chain). This receptor's antigen is unknown. Base qualities are missing; no much larger clone stands one base away. This record comes from a study of control samples from healthy donors and cancer patients (dated by TCRdb to the early 2020s). Ends trimmed: V by 2 bases, J by 2 bases; bases unmatched to a gene: 8. CDR1 and CDR2, per the germline V gene, are KGHDR and SFDVKD. Counted from cysteine to phenylalanine, this CDR3 has 18 amino acids. Just the 54-base CDR3 DNA is kept, in frame starting at base 1. Library prep was done by the immunoSEQ multiplex PCR assay. Not all clones reach the TCRdb copy of this immuneACCESS table, which keeps in-frame sequences only. Checked studies attribute under half of the gap to unresolved V genes and leave the rest unexplained. The sample has about 120,000 clones on record, over 85% of them singletons. In total, the top ten clones hold around 2.5% of the sample.

The sequence derives from a man aged 25-45 years in good health. Material for sequencing was blood. In this chain, TRBV24-1 is recombined with TRBJ2-7; 13 junctional bases match TRBD2. The CDR3 protein is CATSDSTSGGAGAYEQYF. The nucleotide sequence is TGTGCCACCAGTGATTCCACTAGCGGGGGGGCCGGGGCCTACGAGCAGTACTTC.